This T cell receptor beta chain was recovered during a study of post-analysis software for immune sequencing data. General study points: Normalized Chao1 diversity was significantly lower in multiple sclerosis patients than in controls. Higher frequency in patients than in controls was seen for a handful of TRBV segments, with TRBV5-6, TRBV5-1 and TRBV20-1 among them. Strong co-clustering by F measure was evident for samples that had been prepared in the same batch.

The CDR3 is made up of 17 amino acids. CDR1 is SGHVS and CDR2 is FQNEAQ in the germline V gene. V was shortened by 5 bases and J by 0 bases, with 17 bases between the two germline ends. Every TCR beta cDNA library bore unique molecular identifiers. When roughly 0.9 to 10 million T cells were used, they gave about 490,000 cDNA molecules. MiXCR was run by TCRdb on the PCR reads, yielding one entry per CDR3 protein. The sample records 750,000 to 900,000 distinct CDR3 sequences, approximately 44% being singletons. This clonotype was detected only once. Its antigen is as yet unknown. The clonotype comes from a girl aged 10-17 years with multiple sclerosis. This chain uses TRBV7-8 with TRBJ2-4; perhaps TRBD1 as D (6 bases). Sequenced material: blood. The CDR3 loop is CASSPSQGLLAKNIQYF. For the CDR3, the DNA is TGTGCCAGCAGCCCAAGCCAGGGGCTTTTAGCCAAAAACATTCAGTACTTC. The whole variable domain, filled in from reference TRBV7-8 and TRBJ2-4, reads GAGVSQSPRYKVAKRGQDVALRCDPISGHVSLFWYQQALGQGPEFLTYFQNEAQLDKSGLPSDRFFAERPEGSVSTLKIQRTQQEDSAVYLCASSPSQGLLAKNIQYFGAGTRLSVL.